This TCR beta chain is from a study of cytomegalovirus exposure and HLA in healthy donors. Amplification used 60 Vbeta primers and 13 Jbeta primers. This table comes from immunoSEQ multiplex PCR, and its TCRdb copy is limited to in-frame clones, with some not included. The sample shows more than 200,000 clones, more than 75% of them seen only once. CDR1 is MNHEY, CDR2 SMNVEV, per germline (reference sequence). With 4 bases clipped from V and 7 bases from J, the junction kept 12 bases outside the gene matches. The CDR3 is 15 amino acids. Sample: PBMCs. The chain has TRBV27 and TRBJ1-2; TRBD1 aligns across 7 bases. This clonotype originated in a human donor in good health. The DNA for the CDR3 is TGTGCCAGCAGTTCCCCAGGGGGACCGGTGTCTGGCTACACCTTC. It encodes CASSSPGGPVSGYTF.